Below are 4 T cell receptor beta chains sequenced from a single sample in a study of post-analysis software for immune sequencing data. Unique molecular identifiers were carried by the TCR beta cDNA libraries. TCRdb re-called the PCR reads through MiXCR, storing one row per CDR3 protein. This table holds hundreds of thousands of distinct CDR3 sequences, 45% found once. These receptors have no known antigen. Study-wide findings and caveats: Patients showed TRBV5-6, TRBV5-1 and TRBV20-1 among a handful of TRBV segments more frequent than in controls.

Sequencing input: blood. The receptor set was obtained from a girl aged 5-17 years with multiple sclerosis.

This clonotype was detected only a few times. The chain combines TRBV4-1 with TRBJ2-7; 13 bases are a match to TRBD2. Trimming took 4 bases from V and 5 from J; bases not matched to a gene: 11. The CDR3 has 17 amino acids. CDR1 and CDR2 (germline): MGHRA, YSYEKL. In nucleotides, the CDR3 is TGCGCCAGCAGCCCACCCCCTCGGACTAGCGGGAGCGACGAGCAGTACTTC. It translates to CASSPPPRTSGSDEQYF.

The rearrangement joins TRBV9 to TRBJ1-6, with 11 bases matching TRBD1. Trimming took 3 bases from V and 10 from J; bases not matched to a gene: 3. Per the germline V gene, CDR1 is SGDLS and CDR2 is YYNGEE. This CDR3 comprises 14 residues. CDR3 amino acids: CASSAGQGESPLHF. DNA of the CDR3: TGTGCCAGCAGCGCGGGACAGGGGGAGTCACCCCTCCACTTT.

This rearrangement joins TRBV27 to TRBJ2-5; 7 bases are shared with TRBD2. CDR1 is MNHEY and CDR2 is SMNVEV in the germline V gene (reference sequence). The V gene end was trimmed by 6 bases and the J gene end by 2 bases; junction bases not matched to a gene: 12. The CDR3 consists of 16 residues. CDR3 sequence reads: CASRYSPTSQQETQYF. For the CDR3, the DNA is TGTGCCAGCAGATACTCCCCGACTAGCCAGCAAGAGACCCAGTACTTC.

J is TRBJ1-4 and V is TRBV7-9; 10 nucleotides line up with TRBD1. The length of the CDR3 is 17 residues. V lost 6 bases, J lost 5 bases, and 12 bases stayed unmatched. Germline assignment: CDR1 SEHNR and CDR2 FQNEAQ (reference sequence). The CDR3 loop is CASSSGTGDLLNEKLFF. CDR3 nucleotides: TGTGCCAGCAGTTCCGGGACAGGGGATCTACTGAATGAAAAACTGTTTTTT. The full variable domain, in which reference TRBV7-9 and TRBJ1-4 provide the parts outside the CDR3, is DTGVSQNPRHKITKRGQNVTFRCDPISEHNRLYWYRQTLGQGPEFLTYFQNEAQLEKSRLLSDRFSAERPKGSFSTLEIQRTEQGDSAMYLCASSSGTGDLLNEKLFFGSGTQLSVL.